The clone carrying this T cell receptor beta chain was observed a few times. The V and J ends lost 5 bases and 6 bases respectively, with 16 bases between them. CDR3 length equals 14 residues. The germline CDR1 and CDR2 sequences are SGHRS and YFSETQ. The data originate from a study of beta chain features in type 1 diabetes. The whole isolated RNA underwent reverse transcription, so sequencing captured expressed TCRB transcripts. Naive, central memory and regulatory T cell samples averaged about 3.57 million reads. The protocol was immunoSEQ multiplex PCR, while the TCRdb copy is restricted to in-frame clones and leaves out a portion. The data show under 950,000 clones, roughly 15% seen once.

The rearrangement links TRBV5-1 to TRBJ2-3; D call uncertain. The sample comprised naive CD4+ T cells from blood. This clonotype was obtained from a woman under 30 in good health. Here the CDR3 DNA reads TGCGCCAGCAGTCAAGGACGGCCATCTGATACGCAGTATTTT. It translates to CASSQGRPSDTQYF.